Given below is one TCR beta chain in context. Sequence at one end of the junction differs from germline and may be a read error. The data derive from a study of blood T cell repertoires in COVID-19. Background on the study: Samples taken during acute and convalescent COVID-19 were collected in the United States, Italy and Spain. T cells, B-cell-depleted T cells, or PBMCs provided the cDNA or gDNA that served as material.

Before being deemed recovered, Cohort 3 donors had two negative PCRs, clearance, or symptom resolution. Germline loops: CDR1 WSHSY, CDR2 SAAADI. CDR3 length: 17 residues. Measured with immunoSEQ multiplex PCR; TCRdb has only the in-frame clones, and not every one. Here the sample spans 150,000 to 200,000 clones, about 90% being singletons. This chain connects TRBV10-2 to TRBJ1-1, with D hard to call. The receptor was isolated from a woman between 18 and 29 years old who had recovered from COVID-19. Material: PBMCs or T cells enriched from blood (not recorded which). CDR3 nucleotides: TGCGCCAGCAGTGAGTCGAGGGTTCGTGTGGGGAACCCTGAAGCTTTCTTT. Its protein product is CASSESRVRVGNPEAFF.